The next 25 T cell receptor beta chains were all read from a single sample in a study of beta chain features in type 1 diabetes. As every portion of the isolated RNA was reverse transcribed, the sequencing read expressed TCRB transcripts. Using immunoSEQ multiplex PCR, the repertoire was profiled, and TCRdb retains in-frame clones only, with some absent. The sample consists of about 140,000 clones, approximately 10% of them appearing once. The sample taken for sequencing was central memory CD4+ T cells from blood. The receptors originated from a woman between 35 and 50 years old in good health.

The V call is TRBV28, the J call TRBJ1-2; TRBD1 matches at 8 bases. Unmatched junction bases numbered 7, after V lost 8 bases and J lost 2 bases. The CDR3 extends over 14 amino acids. The germline V gene encodes CDR1 MDHEN and CDR2 SYDVKM. The CDR3 DNA follows: TGTGCCAGCTCCCAGGGGGCAGGGAACTATGGCTACACCTTC. Translation gives CASSQGAGNYGYTF.

This clone was counted between two and nine times. A far bigger clonotype differs at one base, so this is likely a read error. The CDR3 sequence: CASSYDRNTEAFF. The CDR3 coding sequence is TGTGCCAGCAGTTATGACAGGAACACTGAAGCTTTCTTT. This rearrangement joins TRBV10-3 to TRBJ1-1; TRBD1 might be the D (5 bases). This CDR3 has 13 amino acids. Germline V gene data show CDR1 as ENHRY and CDR2 as SYGVKD.

This clone was observed at least ten times. The rearrangement links TRBV4-1 to TRBJ2-7; no firm D call. CDR3 length: 13 amino acids. Per germline, CDR1 MGHRA and CDR2 YSYEKL. Trimming stripped 2 bases from V and 4 bases from J, with 9 bases between. CDR3 nucleotides: TGCGCCAGCAGCCAATTCCAGATGTACGAGCAGTACTTC. Translation: CASSQFQMYEQYF.

This clone has more than one count but fewer than ten. CDR3 amino acids: CASSYELVGSKTQYF. CDR3 DNA: TGTGCCAGCAGTTACGAACTGGTCGGGTCCAAGACCCAGTACTTC. The chain uses TRBV6-5 and TRBJ2-5; no definite D call. This CDR3 contains 15 residues. Trimming left V 2 bases short and J 6 bases short, with 16 bases between. Germline CDR1 is MNHEY and CDR2 is SVGAGI.

This clone came up a few times. The chain recombines TRBV2 with TRBJ1-6, with 7 bases lining up with TRBD1. CDR1 SNHLY and CDR2 FYNNEI come from the germline V gene. The V gene end was trimmed by 7 bases and the J gene end by 7 bases; junction bases not matched to a gene: 7. The length of the CDR3 is 14 residues. The CDR3 sequence: CASTREGGNSPLHF. Written as DNA, the CDR3 is TGTGCCAGCACCCGGGAAGGGGGCAATTCACCCCTCCACTTT.

Only a few counts were recorded for this clone. The chain employs TRBV19 and TRBJ2-6; TRBD1 might be the D (7 bases). V lost 8 bases to trimming and J lost 0 bases, with 11 bases between them. Germline V gene data show CDR1 as LNHDA and CDR2 as SQIVND (reference sequence). The length of the CDR3 is 15 residues. This chain's CDR3 is CASAGTASGANVLTF. DNA for the CDR3: TGTGCCAGTGCGGGGACAGCCTCTGGGGCCAACGTCCTGACTTTC. Filled out from reference TRBV19 and TRBJ2-6, the complete variable domain reads DGGITQSPKYLFRKEGQNVTLSCEQNLNHDAMYWYRQDPGQGLRLIYYSQIVNDFQKGDIAEGYSVSREKKESFPLTVTSAQKNPTAFYLCASAGTASGANVLTFGAGSRLTVL.

The genes are TRBV27 and TRBJ1-5, with no clear D. Germline-derived CDR1 and CDR2 are MNHEY and SMNVEV (reference sequence). CDR3 length: 13 residues. Trimming left V 2 bases short and J 7 bases short, with 9 bases between. For the CDR3, the DNA is TGTGCCAGCAGTTTACGGCTGGAGCAGCCCCAGCATTTT. This sequence encodes CASSLRLEQPQHF.

This clone was detected a few times. The gene calls are TRBV6-5 and TRBJ1-1; D possibly corresponds to TRBD1 (6 bases). The CDR3 spans 12 residues. V was cut by 6 bases and J by 5 bases, with 10 bases left in between. Germline V CDR1 and CDR2: MNHEY, SVGAGI. The DNA of the CDR3 is TGTGCCAGCAGAACAGGGAAGACTGAAGCTTTCTTT. It is translated as CASRTGKTEAFF.

A few counts support this clone. V gene TRBV18 combines with J gene TRBJ2-7, with D perhaps TRBD1 (6 bases). Germline values: CDR1 KGHSH, CDR2 LQKENI. Trimming took 3 bases from V and 4 from J, leaving 10 bases between them. This CDR3 spans 13 amino acids. The CDR3 sequence: CASSPYRVYEQYF. The CDR3 coding sequence is TGTGCCAGCTCACCTTACAGGGTTTACGAGCAGTACTTC.

This chain links TRBV4-1 with TRBJ2-5; D is unclear. CDR1 and CDR2 from the germline V gene are MGHRA and YSYEKL. V was clipped by 0 bases and J by 4 bases, with 12 bases between them. This CDR3 is 15 amino acids long. The CDR3 DNA follows: TGCGCCAGCAGCCAAGAGGGCCGGCTGTCAGAGACCCAGTACTTC. As protein: CASSQEGRLSETQYF.

The chain employs TRBV2 and TRBJ2-2; D is perhaps TRBD1 (5 bases). Trimming pared 2 bases from V and 4 bases from J, leaving 5 bases between. Germline CDR1 reads SNHLY; CDR2 reads FYNNEI. The CDR3 runs 13 residues. CDR3 protein: CASSEQGTGELFF. CDR3 coding DNA: TGTGCCAGCAGTGAACAGGGCACCGGGGAGCTGTTTTTT.

This chain links TRBV29-1 with TRBJ2-3, with D possibly matching TRBD1 (5 bases). The CDR3 loop spans 14 amino acids. Trimming cost V 7 bases and J 4 bases, with 18 bases left between them. In germline, CDR1 is SQVTM, CDR2 ANQGSEA. For the CDR3, the DNA is TGCAGCGCTGTGTCAGGGTTTCCAGCAGATACGCAGTATTTT. Translation: CSAVSGFPADTQYF.

This chain connects TRBV6-5 to TRBJ1-6; TRBD1 might be the D (6 bases). V lost 6 bases and J lost 9, with 15 bases in between. CDR3 size: 14 residues. Germline values: CDR1 MNHEY, CDR2 SVGAGI. CDR3 bases: TGTGCCAGCAGCTATTCCCAGGGGCCTTCACCCCTCCACTTT. Its translation is CASSYSQGPSPLHF.

The V call is TRBV29-1, the J call TRBJ2-5, with 7 bases lining up with TRBD2. CDR3 length: 14 amino acids. Germline values: CDR1 SQVTM, CDR2 ANQGSEA. Trimming at V came to 5 bases and at J to 5 bases, leaving 11 bases not matched to a gene. CDR3 residues: CSVPETSFRETQYF. In DNA form, the CDR3 reads TGCAGCGTTCCGGAGACTAGCTTTCGGGAGACCCAGTACTTC.

J is TRBJ1-2 and V is TRBV5-4; 8 bases are shared with TRBD1. Looked up from germline, CDR1 is SGHNT and CDR2 is YYREEE (reference sequence). The CDR3 sequence is 13 residues long. V shed 3 bases and J 8 bases; nucleotides not matched to a gene: 6. This chain's CDR3 is CASSWQGAGGYTF. For the CDR3, the DNA is TGTGCCAGCAGCTGGCAGGGGGCGGGGGGCTACACCTTC.

This chain uses TRBV14 with TRBJ2-3; the match to TRBD2 covers 9 bases. The CDR3 is made up of 20 amino acids. Germline V gives CDR1 SGHDN, CDR2 FVKESK. Trimming removed 3 bases from V and 3 bases from J; junction bases left unmatched: 19. CDR3 amino acids: CASSHQKGKPSGDPTDTQYF. Written as DNA, the CDR3 is TGTGCCAGCAGCCACCAGAAGGGGAAACCTAGCGGGGACCCTACAGATACGCAGTATTTT. Full variable domain (outside the CDR3, taken from reference TRBV14 and TRBJ2-3): EAGVTQFPSHSVIEKGQTVTLRCDPISGHDNLYWYRRVMGKEIKFLLHFVKESKQDESGMPNNRFLAERTGGTYSTLKVQPAELEDSGVYFCASSHQKGKPSGDPTDTQYFGPGTRLTVL.

This clone has a handful of counts. The genes are TRBV6-6 and TRBJ1-5; perhaps TRBD1 as D (6 bases). CDR1 is MNHNY, CDR2 SVGAGI, per germline (reference sequence). The V end was cut by 4 bases, the J end by 4 bases, with 8 bases between. This CDR3 contains 13 residues. For the CDR3, the DNA is TGTGCCAGCAGTTTGGACAGAAATCAGCCCCAGCATTTT. The encoded protein is CASSLDRNQPQHF.

CDR3 coding DNA: TGTGCCAGCAGCCCGACAGACCCTTCTAACTATGGCTACACCTTC. Translation: CASSPTDPSNYGYTF. The chain links TRBV7-2 to TRBJ1-2; D possibly corresponds to TRBD1 (5 bases). The CDR3 consists of 15 residues. Trimming stripped 5 bases from V and 0 bases from J, with 13 bases between. Germline values: CDR1 SGHTA, CDR2 FQGNSA.

This clone appeared a few times. The genes are TRBV5-4 and TRBJ1-2; possibly TRBD1 for D (5 bases). The V gene's germline CDR1 is SGHNT and CDR2 YYREEE (reference sequence). This CDR3 is 16 amino acids long. V gave up 5 bases and J gave up 0 bases, with 17 bases separating them. CDR3 loop: CASSLGQAPPNYGYTF. The CDR3 DNA reads as TGTGCCAGCAGTCTAGGACAAGCCCCCCCTAACTATGGCTACACCTTC.

V is TRBV15 and J is TRBJ1-6, with 9 nucleotides matching TRBD1. Germline CDR1 LNHNV, CDR2 YYDKDF (reference sequence). The CDR3 runs to 14 residues. V trimming: 7 bases; J trimming: 10 bases; junction bases outside the gene matches: 8. For the CDR3, the DNA is TGTGCCACCAATCGGGGACAGGGAGGGTCACCCCTCCACTTT. Residues: CATNRGQGGSPLHF.

V and J are TRBV7-2 and TRBJ2-5; possibly TRBD1 for D (5 bases). V was shortened by 2 bases and J by 2 bases, with 9 bases between the two germline ends. In germline, CDR1 is SGHTA, CDR2 FQGNSA. The CDR3 contains 14 residues. CDR3 in amino acids: CASSLRTSQETQYF. The CDR3 bases are TGTGCCAGCAGCTTAAGGACATCACAAGAGACCCAGTACTTC.

This clone was detected a few times. The V gene is TRBV29-1, the J gene TRBJ1-2; maybe TRBD1 (5 bases). Per the germline V gene, CDR1 is SQVTM and CDR2 is ANQGSEA. There are 14 residues in the CDR3. Trimming removed 2 bases from V and 7 bases from J, with 17 bases in between. The CDR3 loop is CSVEISVQGSGYTF. Here the CDR3 DNA reads TGCAGCGTTGAAATATCGGTGCAGGGATCTGGCTACACCTTC.

This clone was seen a handful of times. V gene TRBV9 combines with J gene TRBJ1-2; 7 nucleotides match TRBD1. Germline V gene lookup returns CDR1 SGDLS and CDR2 YYNGEE. The CDR3 runs to 14 residues. The J segment lost 4 bases and the V segment lost 2 bases, leaving 5 bases of the junction unmatched. The DNA for the CDR3 is TGTGCCAGCAGCGTTCTCACAGGGGCCTATGGCTACACCTTC. Its translation is CASSVLTGAYGYTF.

The sample holds a few counts of this clone. V and J are TRBV19 and TRBJ2-3; 11 positions agree with TRBD1. The CDR3 is 14 amino acids. The ends lost 8 bases at V and 3 bases at J; junction bases unmatched: 4. Per germline, CDR1 LNHDA and CDR2 SQIVND (reference sequence). The CDR3 here is CASQRDRGTDTQYF. CDR3 DNA sequence: TGTGCCAGTCAACGGGACAGGGGGACAGATACGCAGTATTTT.

This chain uses TRBV14 with TRBJ2-7, with 12 bases fitting TRBD2. CDR1 and CDR2 (germline): SGHDN, FVKESK. V shed 1 base and J 0 bases; nucleotides not matched to a gene: 7. The CDR3 extends over 18 amino acids. The CDR3 bases are TGTGCCAGCAGCCAAGCACTAGCGGGGGGCGTCTTCTCCTACGAGCAGTACTTC. Protein product: CASSQALAGGVFSYEQYF.